This T cell receptor (beta chain) was found in a study of vaccination effects on CD4 cells after COVID-19 (dated 2022 in TCRdb). As for the study more broadly: Post-vaccine samples across the study were collected a median of 72 days after the second dose, with a range of 14 to 241. SARS-CoV-2 spike-specific CD4+ TCR repertoires were compared before and after mRNA vaccination in COVID-19 convalescent patients and in infection-naive vaccine recipients. A total of 10 COVID-19 convalescent patients and several SARS-CoV-2-naive healthy vaccine recipients were included in the full study. Cultures from other donors in the study were sequenced with the Oncomine TCR Beta short-read assay on an Illumina iSeq 100. Overall results and qualifications from the work: Marked clonal contraction was observed in both infection-induced and vaccine-induced clones at late post-vaccination timepoints, consistent with waning T cell responses. In healthy vaccine recipients, vaccine-induced clones were almost all SARS-CoV-2 mono-reactive, with only 1 of 255 cross-reactive with common cold coronaviruses. Limitations of the study were the small number of convalescent patients and the absence of early post-infection timepoints.

The library relied on the immunoSEQ multiplex PCR assay. DNA from the cultured and isolated CD4+ T cells underwent TCR beta CDR3 sequencing. The paper's data handling went like this. Non-productive TCR sequences were discarded, and reads were trimmed to the CDR3 region, with only CDR3s of 7 or more amino acids retained. The MANAFEST web app was used to pick out antigen-specific clonotypes by comparing their expansion in peptide wells with that in reference cultures. Positive clones required FDR<0.05 expansion versus reference and all other wells, odds ratio above 5, and frequency above 0.1% in two replicate wells. A clonotype was defined as cross-reactive if the clonotype was significantly expanded both in SARS-CoV-2 spike wells and in at least one common cold coronavirus spike condition. CDR3 similarity was assessed by Levenshtein distance using the stringdist R package, and unrooted trees were constructed with ape in R 3.6.1. Entries here come from immuneACCESS through TCRdb and include only in-frame sequences with V and J called. Some clones fail to appear in such tables; in the studies checked, an unresolved V gene covers under half of the shortfall, and the cause of the remainder is unknown. The V and J calls and the clone size are those of that table, but D and trimming were determined from the DNA. Counted in this sample were about 69,000 clones; 74% of them appeared once. About 1.4% of the sample goes to the ten largest clones.

Details on this clone: No antigen is known for it. No much larger clone is present one base from it, and per-base qualities are unavailable.

In the ViraFEST assay, PBMC were stimulated with viral peptide pools, and TCR sequencing was then used to find antigen-specific CD4+ T cell clonotypes based on their expansion. After 10 to 11 days of culture, CD4+ T cells were isolated with the EasySep CD4+ T cell isolation kit. Two doses of either the BNT162b2 or the mRNA-1273 mRNA SARS-CoV-2 vaccine were administered to participants. None of the healthy vaccine recipients had a prior SARS-CoV-2 infection, which was confirmed by nucleocapsid antibody tests that came back negative both before and after vaccination. Around 2 million PBMC per well were cultured in IMDM with approximately 5% human AB serum, 10 IU/ml IL-2 and gentamicin, plus 10 ug/ml peptides. On days 3 and 7, half of the culture medium was replaced with fresh IL-2-containing medium. Each peptide stimulation condition was cultured in triplicate wells unless otherwise noted. Using Ficoll-Paque Plus gradient centrifugation, PBMC were separated from whole blood and then either used fresh or cryopreserved at -140C. Overlapping peptide pools spanned the spike proteins of SARS-CoV-2 and the common cold coronaviruses HCoV-NL63, HCoV-OC43 and HCoV-229E. The QIAamp micro DNA kit was used to extract genomic DNA from the cultured CD4+ T cells.

Trimming costs V 3 bases and J 6 bases, and their ends lie 8 bases apart. The germline V gene sets CDR1 to SNHLY and CDR2 to FYNNEI. The CDR3 measures 12 amino acids from cysteine to phenylalanine. Only CDR3 DNA remains: 36 bases, in frame from the first base. Sample: CD4+ T cells from PBMCs cultured with HCoV-229E spike peptides, taken after COVID-19 vaccination. In the paper's terms, the cell subset or site label means: HCoV-229E spike overlapping peptide pool stimulation. The chain links TRBV2 with TRBJ1-2, and perhaps TRBD1 as D gene, on 5 matching bases. The clonotype originates from a human donor who received a COVID-19 vaccine. The bases read TGTGCCAGCAGTGACAGGGTGGATGGCTACACCTTC. This codes for CASSDRVDGYTF.